The T cell receptor (beta chain) under discussion was sequenced for a study of OX40 agonist ivuxolimab in advanced cancers. A note on the overall study: The costimulatory receptor OX40 (CD134) was targeted by ivuxolimab, a fully human IgG2 agonistic monoclonal antibody. Intravenous ivuxolimab was administered to patients every 2 weeks at six dose levels: 0.01, 0.1, 0.3, 1.5, 3 and 10 mg/kg. Of the approximately 50 dose-escalation patients, hepatocellular carcinoma was present in roughly 19, melanoma in around 15, renal cell carcinoma in 9 and head and neck cancer in 9. A male proportion of roughly 80% and a mean age of approximately 55 years, ranging from about 20 to 85, were recorded for the dose-escalation cohort. Patients were allowed to have had prior anti-PD-1, anti-PD-L1 or anti-CTLA-4 therapy, and approximately 43% of the dose-escalation patients had previously received checkpoint inhibitors. Partial responses occurred in three dose-escalation patients, of whom one had hepatocellular carcinoma and two had cutaneous melanoma. The purpose of peripheral TCRbeta sequencing was to test whether ivuxolimab changed TCR sequence diversity and led to clonal T-cell expansion. The monotherapy dose-escalation portion (N = 52 patients) of the phase I ivuxolimab trial is reported in the paper. General study outcomes and caveats: After ivuxolimab, more expanded clones were found on average in CD8+ T cells than in CD4+ T cells. Partial responders in the 0.1-3.0 mg/kg groups had among the lowest normalized peripheral clonal expansion, especially among CD8+ T cells. Low levels of normalized T-cell clonal expansion were also seen in some patients who did not respond. Antigen specificity was not determined for the clonally expanded peripheral T cells. Clonal expansion of both CD4+ and CD8+ blood T cells was observed from baseline to week 6 at doses 0.1 to 3.0 mg/kg.

For this clone: Its binding antigen is unknown. No much larger clone exists at a distance of one base, and base qualities are not known.

For CDR1 and CDR2, the germline V gene lists SGHRS and YFSETQ. The CDR3 goes from the cysteine to the phenylalanine over 14 residues. Just the 42-base CDR3 DNA is kept, in frame starting at base 1. The junction shows trimming of 4 bases on V and 4 bases on J, plus 15 bases between the germline ends. To sequence the TCRbeta CDR3 region, genomic DNA was isolated from the sorted cells. The immunoSEQ Assay was used for sequencing of TCRbeta CDR3 regions. TCRdb provides this immuneACCESS table in a form limited to in-frame rearrangements. Some clones are lacking; in checked studies, under half of them reflect an unresolved V gene, and why the rest are absent is not known. For this sample there are 17,000 or so clones; about 89% appear just once. The ten largest clonotypes hold around 64% of the sample. The trial excluded patients who had a history of autoimmune disease or were on systemic immunosuppression. In every dose cohort, peripheral blood was drawn for TCR sequencing at baseline, cycle 4 day 1, and cycle 7 day 1. The samples were drawn from a first-in-human, open-label, multicenter phase I dose-escalation trial of ivuxolimab. The trial enrolled adults with locally advanced or metastatic head and neck squamous cell, hepatocellular, melanoma or renal cell carcinoma. Before TCR sequencing, CD4+ T cells and CD8+ T cells were sorted from peripheral blood as separate populations.

The source is an adult with an advanced solid tumor such as melanoma, head and neck, liver or kidney cancer. The receptor chain draws on TRBV5-1 and TRBJ2-7, with a weak D call of TRBD1 (6 bases match). The source material was CD4+ or CD8+ T cells sorted from blood, sampled in a trial of the OX40 agonist ivuxolimab. The CDR3 here reads CASSPTGSRYEQYF. The nucleotide sequence reads TGCGCCAGCAGCCCAACAGGGTCGAGGTACGAGCAGTACTTC.